This TCR beta chain was captured by sequencing in a study of T cell responses to AZD1222 COVID-19 vaccine. Regarding this clone: What it recognizes is unknown.

Study conclusions and caveats: It should be noted that donors were predominantly white British and more often female, and clonal diversity was possibly underestimated. An increase in Spike-specific TCR breadth and depth was observed after two AZD1222 doses.

Measured with immunoSEQ multiplex PCR; TCRdb has only the in-frame clones, and not every one. The sample gives fewer than 150,000 clones, 93% of which show up once; about 3% is in the top ten. The material sequenced was peripheral blood, taken on day 0 of AZD1222 vaccination. The clonotype was recovered from an adult in good health.

CDR3 amino acids: CAGRGAANTGELFF. DNA of the CDR3: TGTGCCGGCCGGGGGGCAGCGAACACCGGGGAGCTGTTTTTT. The chain carries TRBV30 and TRBJ2-2; tentatively, D is TRBD2 (7 bases). The CDR3 totals 14 residues. Germline lookup yields CDR1 GTSNPN and CDR2 SVGIG (reference sequence). Trimming shortened V by 8 bases and J by 0 bases, and 13 bases separated the two germline ends.